The rows below give T cell receptor beta chains drawn from one sample of a study of chemoradiotherapy in HPV16-positive cancers. Profiling relied on immunoSEQ multiplex PCR, and the TCRdb table lists in-frame clones only, not all of them. The data hold 25,000 to 30,000 clones, with around 94% observed a single time. The source was blood, collected from a patient who underwent chemoradiotherapy. Source of these receptors: a human donor with HPV-associated anogenital cancer. The CDR3 runs from the conserved cysteine through the conserved F or W. The D gene is left open where the match is weak. Clone size is stated in some rows and not others, as once, few, many or a class when expanded.

TRBV29-1	once	TRBJ1-1	TRBD1	TGCAGCGTGGCCCCAGGGGGGAGCACTGAAGCTTTCTTT	CSVAPGGSTEAFF
TRBV27	NA	TRBJ2-5	TRBD2	TGTGCCAGCAGTTTACGGGGACTAGCGGGAGGGCCTCGGGAGACCCAGTACTTC	CASSLRGLAGGPRETQYF
TRBV27	NA	TRBJ1-5	NA	TGTGCCAGCAGTCCGACAGAAAATCAGCCCCAGCATTTT	CASSPTENQPQHF
TRBV28	NA	TRBJ1-3	NA	TGTGCCAGCACCCTTTATAACACCATATATTTT	CASTLYNTIYF
TRBV5-1	NA	TRBJ2-7	TRBD1	TGCGCCAGCAGCTTGGCCGCAGGGGGAGAAACCTACGAGCAGTACTTC	CASSLAAGGETYEQYF
TRBV5-5	NA	TRBJ2-7	TRBD2	TGTGCCAGCAGCGGTAGCGGGGCCTTATACTACGAGCAGTACTTC	CASSGSGALYYEQYF
TRBV7-8	NA	TRBJ2-7	TRBD2	TGTGCCAGCAGCTCCTTAGCGGGACCCTACGAGCAGTACTTC	CASSSLAGPYEQYF
TRBV2	NA	TRBJ1-5	TRBD1	TGTGCCAGCAGAGCGACAGGGACACCCCAGCATTTT	CASRATGTPQHF
TRBV10-3	NA	TRBJ1-1	NA	TGTGCCATCAGAGTCCAGGGGAGGACTGAAGCTTTCTTT	CAIRVQGRTEAFF
TRBV18	NA	TRBJ2-5	NA	TGTGCCAGCTCGGAGCCCCTTCAAGAGACCCAGTACTTC	CASSEPLQETQYF
TRBV10-3	NA	TRBJ2-7	NA	TGTGCCATCAGTGATCTCTGGACAGCCCCCTACGAGCAGTACTTC	CAISDLWTAPYEQYF
TRBV14	once	TRBJ2-3	NA	TGTGCCAGCAGCCATCGAAGTGACGGTACGCAGTATTTT	CASSHRSDGTQYF
TRBV28	once	TRBJ2-7	TRBD2	TGTGCCAGCAGTCAACTAGCGGGTTACGGGTCCTACGAGCAGTACTTC	CASSQLAGYGSYEQYF
TRBV10-3	once	TRBJ2-3	TRBD1	TGTGCCATCAGTGACCAACAGGGGGTAGCAGATACGCAGTATTTT	CAISDQQGVADTQYF
TRBV7-8	NA	TRBJ2-5	NA	TGTGCCAGCAGCCCCCTAGGGGGTCGAGAGACCCAGTACTTC	CASSPLGGRETQYF
TRBV5-4	NA	TRBJ2-7	TRBD1	TGTGCCAGCAGCTCGGGACAGGTAGTTACCTACGAGCAGTACTTC	CASSSGQVVTYEQYF
TRBV28	NA	TRBJ1-2	NA	TGTGCCAGCAGTTTAGGGAACAGGGACTATGGCTACACCTTC	CASSLGNRDYGYTF
TRBV6-6	NA	TRBJ2-7	NA	TGTGCCAGCAGCAAGACTAGACACTACGAGCAGTACTTC	CASSKTRHYEQYF
TRBV27	NA	TRBJ1-2	NA	TGTGCCAGCAGTTTACATCCAAACTATGGCTACACCTTC	CASSLHPNYGYTF
TRBV4-2	NA	TRBJ1-1	TRBD1	TGTGCCAGCAGCCCGCTACAGGGGTTTACTGAAGCTTTCTTT	CASSPLQGFTEAFF
TRBV7-3	NA	TRBJ2-2	NA	TGTGCCAGCAGCTTAACGAGGGCCCGGACCGGGGAGCTGTTTTTT	CASSLTRARTGELFF
TRBV7-2	NA	TRBJ2-3	TRBD1	TGTGCCAGCAGCCTCCAGGGGGCGCGTGCAGATACGCAGTATTTT	CASSLQGARADTQYF
TRBV7-2	NA	TRBJ1-1	NA	TGTGCCAGCAGCTCAGGCGTAGTGGGCGCAAACGCTTTCTTT	CASSSGVVGANAFF
TRBV29-1	NA	TRBJ2-3	NA	TGCAGCGTTGATTTTAGAGCTAGCGCCGCAGATACGCAGTATTTT	CSVDFRASAADTQYF
TRBV5-1	NA	TRBJ2-2	NA	TGCGCCAGCAGCTTGGCCGGGCTTGTAGCCACCGGGGAGCTGTTTTTT	CASSLAGLVATGELFF
TRBV5-6	once	TRBJ2-2	TRBD1	TGTGCCAGCAGCCTCGGGACAGGTGGCACCGGGGAGCTGTTTTTT	CASSLGTGGTGELFF
TRBV13	medium-sized	TRBJ2-2	NA	TGTGCCACCAGAGACCGGGGCGACACCGGGGAGCTGTTTTTT	CATRDRGDTGELFF
TRBV9	NA	TRBJ2-7	NA	TGTGCCAGCAGCGTCAGCCTTCAGGCGGAGCAGTACTTC	CASSVSLQAEQYF
TRBV7-9	NA	TRBJ2-1	NA	TGTGCCAGCAGCACAAGTTCGAGCTCCTACAATGAGCAGTTCTTC	CASSTSSSSYNEQFF
TRBV7-2	NA	TRBJ2-3	NA	TGTGCCAGCAGCTTACCGACCGAAAGGACTGGGACTAGCACAGATACGCAGTATTTT	CASSLPTERTGTSTDTQYF
TRBV7-2	NA	TRBJ1-1	NA	TGTGCCAGCAGCTTACGTCAAGACACTGAAGCTTTCTTT	CASSLRQDTEAFF
TRBV7-4	NA	TRBJ2-4	NA	TGTGCCAGCAGTCGGACCTTGGTCTTAGACATTCAGTACTTC	CASSRTLVLDIQYF
TRBV29-1	NA	TRBJ2-3	NA	TGCAGCGTTGATGGCGGGTTTAGCACAGATACGCAGTATTTT	CSVDGGFSTDTQYF
TRBV9	NA	TRBJ1-3	NA	TGTGCCAGCAGCATCGGGGAAAGGAGCTCTGGAAACACCATATATTTT	CASSIGERSSGNTIYF
TRBV5-6	NA	TRBJ1-1	NA	TGTGCCAGCAGCTCTAAGGGGCGCGGCACTGAAGCTTTCTTT	CASSSKGRGTEAFF
TRBV27	NA	TRBJ2-7	TRBD2	TGTGCCAGCAGTAGAATACAGCGGGGGGGCTTTTTCTACGAGCAGTACTTC	CASSRIQRGGFFYEQYF
TRBV28	NA	TRBJ1-2	NA	TGTGCCAGCAGTTTACTGAGCGGCTACACCTTC	CASSLLSGYTF
TRBV18	NA	TRBJ2-7	NA	TGTGCCAGCTCACCCGAAGGCTACGAGCAGTACTTC	CASSPEGYEQYF
TRBV19	NA	TRBJ1-1	NA	TGTGCCAGTAGCACTAAATCGGGGGCAGGGAACACTGAAGCTTTCTTT	CASSTKSGAGNTEAFF
TRBV5-4	NA	TRBJ2-2	TRBD2	TGTGCCAGCAGCTTGGGACTAGCGGGGGGCACCGGGGAGCTGTTTTTT	CASSLGLAGGTGELFF
TRBV7-6	NA	TRBJ1-6	NA	TGTGCCAGCAGCTTAGACAGGGCCTCGATTAACACCCTCCACTTT	CASSLDRASINTLHF
TRBV6-5	NA	TRBJ2-4	NA	TGTGCCAGCAGTTACTCAAACATTCAGTACTTC	CASSYSNIQYF
TRBV7-2	NA	TRBJ2-1	NA	TGTGCCAGCAGCGTCACGGGCGGGAAGGGCTTGGATGAGCAGTTCTTC	CASSVTGGKGLDEQFF
TRBV7-8	few	TRBJ2-3	NA	TGTGCCAGCAGCTCCCCAGTAGGGACACGCACAGATACGCAGTATTTT	CASSSPVGTRTDTQYF
TRBV27	NA	TRBJ2-5	NA	TGTGCCAGCAACAAGCAGGGTTCAGAGACCCAGTACTTC	CASNKQGSETQYF
TRBV19	NA	TRBJ2-1	TRBD1	TGTGCCAGTAGTCTTCCGGGACAGCTCAACAATGAGCAGTTCTTC	CASSLPGQLNNEQFF
TRBV6-1	NA	TRBJ2-3	TRBD1	TGTGCCAGCAGGAGCGGGACAGGGGTGGCAGATACGCAGTATTTT	CASRSGTGVADTQYF
TRBV7-2	NA	TRBJ2-1	NA	TGTGCCAGCACCCTACGATTTGGTGAGCAGTTCTTC	CASTLRFGEQFF
TRBV7-2	NA	TRBJ2-3	NA	TGTGCCAGCAGCTCTCGACAGGCTCGGGGTACGCAGTATTTT	CASSSRQARGTQYF
TRBV19	NA	TRBJ2-7	NA	TGTGCCAGTAGTATAGGAGGTGGCATCGTCGAGCAGTACTTC	CASSIGGGIVEQYF